A single TCR beta chain is shown here with its context. Its antigen is not known. The PCR had 60 Vbeta and 13 Jbeta primers. Repertoires were generated with immunoSEQ multiplex PCR, while TCRdb's copy carries only in-frame clones and drops some. The sample carries 100,000 to 150,000 clones, over 70% recorded once. These data originate in a study of cytomegalovirus exposure and HLA in healthy donors. Per germline, CDR1 SNHLY and CDR2 FYNNEI. The junction had 17 bases not matched to a gene; V was cut back by 6 bases and J by 7 bases. The CDR3 has 18 residues. General study results and limits: Overall, under 200 TCR beta chains were annotated as cytomegalovirus-associated.

The TCR was taken from a woman in her forties or fifties in good health and CMV-seronegative. The specimen was PBMCs. V and J are TRBV2 and TRBJ2-7, with TRBD2 identical over 14 bases. The CDR3 DNA is TGTGCCAGCAGCATCCGGACTAGCGGGAGGACGGACATCAAGGAGCAGTACTTC. Amino acid sequence: CASSIRTSGRTDIKEQYF.